This T cell receptor (beta chain) stems from a study of CD8+CD57+ T cells in acquired aplastic anemia. Study findings and constraints: CD8+ Simpson's diversity showed no significant patient-control difference.

This clonotype was detected once. The antigen is not known. Both TCR beta VDJ combination and CDR3 sequence profiling were carried out. Genomic DNA was the template for this profiling. TCRdb fed the reads into MiXCR, producing one record per CDR3 protein. The sample consists of about 160,000 distinct CDR3 sequences, under 55% of them appearing once. Selection for sequencing was limited to patients who had shown CD8+CD57+ cell expansion by flow cytometry. Among the patients, none had received any therapy at the time of blood sampling. What was sequenced was sorted CD4+, CD8+, or CD8+CD57+ T cells (not recorded which) from PBMCs. This receptor was taken from a human donor with aplastic anemia.

The CDR3 spells CATSDPYRGRQFF. For the CDR3, the DNA is TGTGCCACCAGTGACCCTTACAGGGGTAGGCAGTTCTTC. This sequence joins TRBV24-1 and TRBJ2-1; TRBD1 matches 7 bases. J lost 12 bases, V lost 4 bases, and 8 bases had no gene match. This CDR3 spans 13 amino acids. Germline CDR1 reads KGHDR; CDR2 reads SFDVKD.